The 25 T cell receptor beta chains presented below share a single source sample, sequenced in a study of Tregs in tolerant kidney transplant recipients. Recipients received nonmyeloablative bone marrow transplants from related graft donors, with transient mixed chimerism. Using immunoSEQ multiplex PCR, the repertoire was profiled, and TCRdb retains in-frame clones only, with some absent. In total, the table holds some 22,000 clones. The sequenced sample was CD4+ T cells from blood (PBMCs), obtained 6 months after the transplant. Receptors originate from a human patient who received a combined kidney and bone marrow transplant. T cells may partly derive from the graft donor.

The covered CDR3 bases are TGCGCCAGCAGCTTGGAACTAGGCAATGAG. Its protein is CASSLELGNE. The CDR3 reads in full as CASSLELGNEQFF. The rearrangement joins TRBV5-1 to TRBJ2-1, with D possibly TRBD2 on 5 matching bases. The sequenced fragment ends 3 residues before the CDR3 boundary, so the rest is inferred from the germline J gene. V lost 0 bases and J 6 bases, leaving 7 bases between the germline ends. The CDR3 contains 13 residues. Germline CDR1 is SGHRS and CDR2 is YFSETQ.

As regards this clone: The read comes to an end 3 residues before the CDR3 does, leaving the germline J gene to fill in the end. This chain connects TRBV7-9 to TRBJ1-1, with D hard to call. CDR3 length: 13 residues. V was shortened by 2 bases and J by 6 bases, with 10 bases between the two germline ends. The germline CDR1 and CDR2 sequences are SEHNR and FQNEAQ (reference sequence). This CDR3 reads CASSLKMSAEAFF. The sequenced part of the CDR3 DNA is TGTGCCAGCAGCTTAAAAATGTCCGCTGAA.

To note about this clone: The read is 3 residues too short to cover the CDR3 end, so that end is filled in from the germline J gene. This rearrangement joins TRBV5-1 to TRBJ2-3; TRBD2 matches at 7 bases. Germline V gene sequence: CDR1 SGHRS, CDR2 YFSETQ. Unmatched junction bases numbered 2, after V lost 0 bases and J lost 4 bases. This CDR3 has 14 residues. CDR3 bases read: TGCGCCAGCAGCTTGGGACTAGCCGCAGATACG. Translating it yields CASSLGLAADT. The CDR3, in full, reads CASSLGLAADTQYF.

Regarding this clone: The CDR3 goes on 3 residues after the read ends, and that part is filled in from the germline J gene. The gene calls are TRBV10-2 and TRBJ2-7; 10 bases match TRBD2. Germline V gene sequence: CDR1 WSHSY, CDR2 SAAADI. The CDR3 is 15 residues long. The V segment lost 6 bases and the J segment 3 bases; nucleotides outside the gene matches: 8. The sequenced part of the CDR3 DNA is TGCGCCAGCAGCATCACTAGCGGGAATATCTACGAG. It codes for CASSITSGNIYE. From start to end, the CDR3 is CASSITSGNIYEQYF.

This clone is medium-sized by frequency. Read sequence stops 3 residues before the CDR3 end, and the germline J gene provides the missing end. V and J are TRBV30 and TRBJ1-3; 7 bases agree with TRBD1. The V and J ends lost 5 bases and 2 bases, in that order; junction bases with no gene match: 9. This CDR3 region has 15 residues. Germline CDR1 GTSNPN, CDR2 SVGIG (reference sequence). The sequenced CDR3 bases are TGTGCCTGGGGTCCCAAGGGGGCCACTGGAAACACC. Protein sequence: CAWGPKGATGNT. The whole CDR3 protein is CAWGPKGATGNTIYF.

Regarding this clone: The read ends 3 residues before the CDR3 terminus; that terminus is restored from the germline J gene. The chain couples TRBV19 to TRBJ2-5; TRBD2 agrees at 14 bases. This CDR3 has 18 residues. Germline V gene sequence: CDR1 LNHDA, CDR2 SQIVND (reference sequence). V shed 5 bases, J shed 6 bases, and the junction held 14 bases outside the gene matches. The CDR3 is CASSPGTSGGDFGKTQYF. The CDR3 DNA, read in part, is TGTGCCAGTAGTCCAGGGACTAGCGGGGGCGACTTTGGGAAGACC.

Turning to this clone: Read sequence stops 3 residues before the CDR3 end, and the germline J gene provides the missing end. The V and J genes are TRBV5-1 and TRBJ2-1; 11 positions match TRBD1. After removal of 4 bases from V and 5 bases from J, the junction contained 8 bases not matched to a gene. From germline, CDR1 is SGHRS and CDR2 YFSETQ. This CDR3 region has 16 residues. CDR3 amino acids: CASSRGQGVLNNEQFF. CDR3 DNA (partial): TGCGCCAGCAGCAGGGGACAGGGGGTACTTAACAATGAG.

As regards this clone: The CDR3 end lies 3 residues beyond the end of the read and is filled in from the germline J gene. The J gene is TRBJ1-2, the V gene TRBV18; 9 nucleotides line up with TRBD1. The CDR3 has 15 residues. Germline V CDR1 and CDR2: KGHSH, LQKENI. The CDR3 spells CASSPRRQGEGGYTF. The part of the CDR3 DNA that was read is TGTGCCAGCTCACCACGACGACAGGGGGAAGGGGGC.

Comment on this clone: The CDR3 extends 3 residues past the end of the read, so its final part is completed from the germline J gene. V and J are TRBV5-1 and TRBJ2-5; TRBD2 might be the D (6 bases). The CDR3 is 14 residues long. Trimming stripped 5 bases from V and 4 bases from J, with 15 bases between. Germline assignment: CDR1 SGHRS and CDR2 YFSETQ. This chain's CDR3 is CASSFGRAGETQYF. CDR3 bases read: TGCGCCAGCAGTTTTGGGCGAGCGGGAGAGACC. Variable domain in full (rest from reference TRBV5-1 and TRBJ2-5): KAGVTQTPRYLIKTRGQQVTLSCSPISGHRSVSWYQQTPGQGLQFLFEYFSETQRNKGNFPGRFSGRQFSNSRSEMNVSTLELGDSALYLCASSFGRAGETQYFGPGTRLLVL.

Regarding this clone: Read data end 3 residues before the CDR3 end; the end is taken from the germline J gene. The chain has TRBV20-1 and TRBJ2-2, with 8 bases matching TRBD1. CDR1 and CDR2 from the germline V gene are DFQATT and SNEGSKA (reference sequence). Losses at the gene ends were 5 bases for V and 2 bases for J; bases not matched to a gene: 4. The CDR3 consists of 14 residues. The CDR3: CSAYDRGNTGELFF. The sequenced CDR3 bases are TGCAGTGCTTACGACAGGGGTAACACCGGGGAG.

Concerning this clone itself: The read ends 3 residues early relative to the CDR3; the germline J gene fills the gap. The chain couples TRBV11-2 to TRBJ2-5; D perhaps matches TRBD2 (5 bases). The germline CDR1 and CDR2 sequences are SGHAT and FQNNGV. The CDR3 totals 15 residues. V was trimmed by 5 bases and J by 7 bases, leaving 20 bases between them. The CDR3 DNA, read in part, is TGTGCCAGCAGCCACTCCCCGGCCCCGGCGGGGACC. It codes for CASSHSPAPAGT. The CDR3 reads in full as CASSHSPAPAGTQYF.

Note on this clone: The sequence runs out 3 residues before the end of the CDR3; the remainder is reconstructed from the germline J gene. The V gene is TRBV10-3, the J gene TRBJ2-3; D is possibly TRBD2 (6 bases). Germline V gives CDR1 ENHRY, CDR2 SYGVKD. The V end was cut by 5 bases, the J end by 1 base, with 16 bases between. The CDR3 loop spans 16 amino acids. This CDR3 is CAISQLAAAGTDTQYF. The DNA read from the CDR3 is TGTGCCATCAGTCAACTAGCCGCGGCGGGCACAGATACG.

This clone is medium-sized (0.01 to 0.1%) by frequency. The DNA read from the CDR3 is TGTGCCAGCAGTTGGACAACCTTGTCGACTGAA. It translates to CASSWTTLSTE. The whole CDR3 sequence reads CASSWTTLSTEAFF. V is TRBV6-2 or TRBV6-3 and J is TRBJ1-1, with D possibly TRBD1 on 5 matching bases. The read halts 3 residues ahead of the CDR3 end, with the missing end drawn from the germline J gene. The CDR3 covers 14 residues. Trimming shortened V by 4 bases and J by 5 bases, and 14 bases separated the two germline ends. CDR1 and CDR2 (germline): MNHEY, SVGEGT.

The CDR3 spells CASSLTDSYNSPLHF. Partial CDR3 DNA: TGTGCCAGCAGCTTGACGGACAGCTATAATTCACCC. The chain recombines TRBV5-5 with TRBJ1-6; possibly TRBD1 for D (6 bases). The read terminates 3 residues ahead of where the CDR3 ends, so the germline J gene completes it. The V end lost 1 base, the J end lost 3 bases, and 8 bases lay between the germline ends. Germline lookup yields CDR1 SGHKS and CDR2 YYEKEE (reference sequence). This CDR3 is built from 15 residues.

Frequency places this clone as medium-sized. The CDR3 sequence is CASRRTANTEAFF. The DNA read from the CDR3 is TGTGCCAGTAGGAGGACAGCGAACACTGAA. The chain has TRBV19 and TRBJ1-1; D is perhaps TRBD1 (6 bases). The read halts 3 residues ahead of the CDR3 end, with the missing end drawn from the germline J gene. V was trimmed by 6 bases and J by 1 base, leaving 9 bases between them. The CDR3 length is 13 residues. Per the germline V gene, CDR1 is LNHDA and CDR2 is SQIVND (reference sequence).

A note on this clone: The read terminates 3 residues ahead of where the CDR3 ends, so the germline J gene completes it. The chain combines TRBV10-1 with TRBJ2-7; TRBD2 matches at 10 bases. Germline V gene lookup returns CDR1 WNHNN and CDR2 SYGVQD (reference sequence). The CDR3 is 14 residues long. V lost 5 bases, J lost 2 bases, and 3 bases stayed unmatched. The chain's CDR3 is CASSRTSGTYEQYF. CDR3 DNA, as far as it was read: TGCGCCAGCAGTCGGACTAGCGGAACCTACGAG.

CDR3 bases read: TGCGCCAGCAGCTTGGGACTAGCGGGGGGAGCAGATACG. It encodes CASSLGLAGGADT. The whole CDR3 protein reads CASSLGLAGGADTQYF. This rearrangement joins TRBV5-1 to TRBJ2-3; 13 bases are shared with TRBD2. The sequenced fragment ends 3 residues before the CDR3 boundary, so the rest is inferred from the germline J gene. From germline, CDR1 is SGHRS and CDR2 YFSETQ. V shed 0 bases and J 4 bases; nucleotides not matched to a gene: 2. The CDR3 spans 16 residues. The full variable domain, with the rest looked up from reference TRBV5-1 and TRBJ2-3, is KAGVTQTPRYLIKTRGQQVTLSCSPISGHRSVSWYQQTPGQGLQFLFEYFSETQRNKGNFPGRFSGRQFSNSRSEMNVSTLELGDSALYLCASSLGLAGGADTQYFGPGTRLTVL.

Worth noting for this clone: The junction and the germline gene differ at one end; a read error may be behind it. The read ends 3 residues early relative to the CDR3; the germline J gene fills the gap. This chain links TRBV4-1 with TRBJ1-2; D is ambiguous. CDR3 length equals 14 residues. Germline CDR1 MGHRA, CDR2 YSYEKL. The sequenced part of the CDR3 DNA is TGCACCAGCAGCCGAGCGGGAGATGGGAATGGC. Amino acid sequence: CTSSRAGDGNG. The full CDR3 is CTSSRAGDGNGYTF.

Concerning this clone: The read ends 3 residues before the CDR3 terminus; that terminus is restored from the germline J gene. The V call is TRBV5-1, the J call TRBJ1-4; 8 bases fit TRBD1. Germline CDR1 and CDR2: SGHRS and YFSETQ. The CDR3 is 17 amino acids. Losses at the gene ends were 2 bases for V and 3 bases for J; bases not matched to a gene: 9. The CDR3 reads CASSFQGALAANEKLFF. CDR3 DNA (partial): TGCGCCAGCAGCTTCCAGGGGGCCCTAGCAGCTAATGAAAAA. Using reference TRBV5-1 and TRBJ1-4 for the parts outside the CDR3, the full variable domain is KAGVTQTPRYLIKTRGQQVTLSCSPISGHRSVSWYQQTPGQGLQFLFEYFSETQRNKGNFPGRFSGRQFSNSRSEMNVSTLELGDSALYLCASSFQGALAANEKLFFGSGTQLSVL.

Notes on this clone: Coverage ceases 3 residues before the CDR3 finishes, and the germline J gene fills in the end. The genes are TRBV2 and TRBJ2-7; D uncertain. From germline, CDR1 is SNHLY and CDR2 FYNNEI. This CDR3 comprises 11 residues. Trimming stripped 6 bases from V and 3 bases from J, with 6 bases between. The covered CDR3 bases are TGTGCCAGCAGACAGAGCTACGAG. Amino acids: CASRQSYE. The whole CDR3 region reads CASRQSYEQYF.

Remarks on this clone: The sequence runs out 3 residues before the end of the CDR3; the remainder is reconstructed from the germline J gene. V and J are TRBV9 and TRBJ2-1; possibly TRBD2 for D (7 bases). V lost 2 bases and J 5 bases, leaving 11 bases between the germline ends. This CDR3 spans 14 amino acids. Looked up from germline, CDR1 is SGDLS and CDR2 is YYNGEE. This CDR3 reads CASSVWGGHNEQFF. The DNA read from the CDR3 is TGTGCCAGCAGCGTGTGGGGGGGCCACAATGAG.

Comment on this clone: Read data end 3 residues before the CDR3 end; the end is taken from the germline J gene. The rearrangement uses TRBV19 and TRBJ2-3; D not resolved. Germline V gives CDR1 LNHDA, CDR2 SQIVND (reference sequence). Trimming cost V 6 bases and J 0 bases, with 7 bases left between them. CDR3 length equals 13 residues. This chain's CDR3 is CASSPGSTDTQYF. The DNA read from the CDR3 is TGTGCCAGTAGCCCCGGGAGCACAGATACG.

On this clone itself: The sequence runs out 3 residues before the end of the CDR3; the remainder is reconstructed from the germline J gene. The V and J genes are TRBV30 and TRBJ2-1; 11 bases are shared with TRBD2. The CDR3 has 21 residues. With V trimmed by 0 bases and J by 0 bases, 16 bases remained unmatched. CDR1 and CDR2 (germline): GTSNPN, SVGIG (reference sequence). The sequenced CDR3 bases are TGTGCCTGGAGTGTACCGTTCCGACTAGCGGGGAAAGAAAGCTCCTACAATGAG. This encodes CAWSVPFRLAGKESSYNE. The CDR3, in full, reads CAWSVPFRLAGKESSYNEQFF.

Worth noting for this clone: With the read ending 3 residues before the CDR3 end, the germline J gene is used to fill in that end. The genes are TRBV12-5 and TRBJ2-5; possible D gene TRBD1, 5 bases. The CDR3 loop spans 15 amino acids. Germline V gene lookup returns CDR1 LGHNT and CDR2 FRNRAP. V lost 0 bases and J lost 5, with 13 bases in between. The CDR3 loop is CASGLVQRPGETQYF. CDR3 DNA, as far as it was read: TGTGCTAGTGGTTTGGTACAGAGGCCAGGGGAGACC.

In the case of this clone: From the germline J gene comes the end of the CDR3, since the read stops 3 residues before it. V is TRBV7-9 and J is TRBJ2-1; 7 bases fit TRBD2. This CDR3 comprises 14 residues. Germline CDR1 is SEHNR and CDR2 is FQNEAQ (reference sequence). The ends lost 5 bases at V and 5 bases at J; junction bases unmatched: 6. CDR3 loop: CASSDGGGHNEQFF. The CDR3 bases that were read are TGTGCCAGCAGCGACGGGGGAGGGCACAATGAG.